Here is one T cell receptor beta chain with its context. The data originate from a study of blood T cells in healthy people across ages. Germline V gene lookup returns CDR1 DFQATT and CDR2 SNEGSKA (reference sequence). There are 14 residues in the CDR3. With 5 bases removed from V and 10 bases from J, the gap between germline ends came to 21 bases. Combining a sample-barcoded 5' primer with a J-beta primer mix, a second PCR ran for about 6 to 11 cycles. TCRdb processed the 5' RACE reads anew with MiXCR; each CDR3 protein has one entry. The sample contains roughly 1.5 million distinct CDR3 sequences, approximately 43% of which appear only once.

The chain joins TRBV20-1 to TRBJ2-1; D possibly corresponds to TRBD1 (6 bases). This receptor was identified in a young woman in good health. The specimen was blood. In DNA, the CDR3 is TGCAGTGCTCCCCGGCAGGGGACGGGCTACGAGCAGTTCTTC. This translates into CSAPRQGTGYEQFF.